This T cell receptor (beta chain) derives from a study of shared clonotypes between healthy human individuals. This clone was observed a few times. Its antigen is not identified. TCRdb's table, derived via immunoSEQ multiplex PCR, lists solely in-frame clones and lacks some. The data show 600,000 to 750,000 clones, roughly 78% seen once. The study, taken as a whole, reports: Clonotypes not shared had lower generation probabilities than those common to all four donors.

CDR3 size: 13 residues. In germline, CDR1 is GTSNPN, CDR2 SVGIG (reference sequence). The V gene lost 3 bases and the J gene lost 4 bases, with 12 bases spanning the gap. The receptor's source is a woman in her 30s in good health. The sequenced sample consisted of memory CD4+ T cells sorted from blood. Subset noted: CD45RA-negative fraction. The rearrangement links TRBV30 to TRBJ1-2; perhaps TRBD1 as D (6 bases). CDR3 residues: CAWRKTGGYGYTF. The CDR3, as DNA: TGTGCCTGGAGGAAGACAGGCGGCTATGGCTACACCTTC.